The 30 T cell receptor beta chains presented below share a single source sample, sequenced in a study of cytomegalovirus exposure and HLA in healthy donors. The PCR made use of 60 Vbeta and 13 Jbeta primers. Generated by immunoSEQ multiplex PCR, the TCRdb table keeps only in-frame clones and is missing some. This repertoire shows about 120,000 clones, roughly four fifths found once; its top ten account for around 2%. The sample consisted of PBMCs. These receptors were collected from a middle-aged man in good health and CMV-seronegative.

The V and J genes are TRBV2 and TRBJ1-2; the D gene is possibly TRBD1 (5 bases). V gave up 6 bases and J gave up 6 bases, with 20 bases separating them. The V gene's germline CDR1 is SNHLY and CDR2 FYNNEI. The CDR3 consists of 15 residues. CDR3 coding DNA: TGTGCCAGCAGCGTCTCCTCCGGGGGTGGGAATGGCTACACCTTC. Its translation is CASSVSSGGGNGYTF. Using reference TRBV2 and TRBJ1-2 for the parts outside the CDR3, the full variable domain is EPEVTQTPSHQVTQMGQEVILRCVPISNHLYFYWYRQILGQKVEFLVSFYNNEISEKSEIFDDQFSVERPDGSNFTLKIRSTKLEDSAMYFCASSVSSGGGNGYTFGSGTRLTVV.

The chain has TRBV29-1 and TRBJ2-3; TRBD2 is a possible D gene (6 bases). This CDR3 is 14 amino acids long. The germline V gene has CDR1 SQVTM and CDR2 ANQGSEA. Deletions cut 3 bases from V and 0 bases from J, with 10 bases between. DNA for the CDR3: TGCAGCGTTGAGCGGGGCCTAAGCACAGATACGCAGTATTTT. This gives the protein CSVERGLSTDTQYF.

V usage is TRBV11-2 and J usage is TRBJ2-1, with 7 bases identical to TRBD1. The CDR3 is 15 amino acids. The V gene's germline CDR1 is SGHAT and CDR2 FQNNGV. V lost 5 bases, J lost 5 bases, and 9 bases stayed unmatched. The chain's CDR3 is CASSRGGPRNNEQFF. The CDR3 bases are TGTGCCAGCAGCCGAGGGGGCCCTCGGAACAATGAGCAGTTCTTC.

This sequence joins TRBV19 and TRBJ2-5; TRBD2 aligns across 8 bases. V was pared by 4 bases and J by 5 bases, with 6 bases of the junction left unmatched. The germline V gene encodes CDR1 LNHDA and CDR2 SQIVND (reference sequence). The CDR3 loop spans 14 amino acids. CDR3 nucleotide sequence: TGTGCCAGTAGTACGATAGCGGGGAGGGAGACCCAGTACTTC. Translating gives CASSTIAGRETQYF.

The chain recombines TRBV5-1 with TRBJ1-4, with unresolved D. CDR1 is SGHRS and CDR2 is YFSETQ in the germline V gene. V was pared by 0 bases and J by 0 bases, with 6 bases between. The CDR3 is 15 residues long. The CDR3 sequence: CASSLGAATNEKLFF. The CDR3 bases are TGCGCCAGCAGCTTGGGGGCAGCAACTAATGAAAAACTGTTTTTT.

Regarding this clone: Other DNA sequences in this sample translate to the same CDR3. The CDR3 DNA sequence: TGTGCCAGCAGTGGACAGGGTGGCACTGAAGCTTTCTTT. It codes for CASSGQGGTEAFF. The chain has TRBV2 and TRBJ1-1; TRBD1 matches at 7 bases. Germline CDR1 reads SNHLY; CDR2 reads FYNNEI. This CDR3 spans 13 amino acids. Losses at the gene ends were 4 bases for V and 4 bases for J; bases not matched to a gene: 3.

The chain recombines TRBV6-5 with TRBJ1-2; TRBD1 matches at 8 bases. The CDR3 length is 16 residues. V lost 2 bases, J lost 2 bases, and 7 bases stayed unmatched. From germline, CDR1 is MNHEY and CDR2 SVGAGI. This chain's CDR3 is CASSYRQGAQNYGYTF. The CDR3 region has the DNA TGTGCCAGCAGTTACAGGCAGGGGGCGCAAAACTATGGCTACACCTTC.

The V gene is TRBV5-1, the J gene TRBJ2-5; 15 bases match TRBD2. V trimming: 0 bases; J trimming: 4 bases; junction bases outside the gene matches: 10. The CDR3 contains 19 residues. CDR1 and CDR2 from the germline V gene are SGHRS and YFSETQ. CDR3 protein: CASSLDDLGLAGGGETQYF. The DNA for the CDR3 is TGCGCCAGCAGCTTGGATGATTTGGGACTAGCGGGAGGTGGAGAGACCCAGTACTTC.

The chain links TRBV25-1 to TRBJ2-1; 7 bases align to TRBD2. Germline lookup yields CDR1 MGHDK and CDR2 SYGVNS. The CDR3 contains 18 residues. Germline trimming cut 3 bases from V and 3 bases from J; bases unmatched to any gene: 14. CDR3 protein: CASSDWGRREGVYNEQFF. For the CDR3, the DNA is TGTGCCAGCAGTGATTGGGGGAGGAGGGAGGGTGTCTACAATGAGCAGTTCTTC.

This clone was counted a single time. This chain connects TRBV5-1 to TRBJ2-1, with D possibly matching TRBD1 (6 bases). Germline V lookup: CDR1 SGHRS, CDR2 YFSETQ. This CDR3 comprises 18 residues. Trimming took 6 bases from V and 2 from J, leaving 24 bases between them. The CDR3 sequence is CASTSHKGDRVTYNEQFF. Here the CDR3 DNA reads TGCGCCAGCACCTCACACAAGGGGGATCGCGTCACCTACAATGAGCAGTTCTTC.

This clone was seen more than once but under ten times. This rearrangement joins TRBV7-2 to TRBJ2-7, with 10 bases aligning to TRBD1. This CDR3 region has 15 residues. Germline V CDR1 and CDR2: SGHTA, FQGNSA. Trimming removed 7 bases from V and 1 base from J; junction bases left unmatched: 7. CDR3 loop: CASTTGTGVSYEQYF. The CDR3 DNA is TGTGCCAGCACCACCGGGACAGGGGTTTCCTACGAGCAGTACTTC. Using reference TRBV7-2 and TRBJ2-7 for the parts outside the CDR3, the full variable domain is GAGVSQSPSNKVTEKGKDVELRCDPISGHTALYWYRQSLGQGLEFLIYFQGNSAPDKSGLPSDRFSAERTGGSVSTLTIQRTQQEDSAVYLCASTTGTGVSYEQYFGPGTRLTVT.

For this clone: At one end the junction does not follow the germline gene, possibly because of a read error. The J gene is TRBJ2-4, the V gene TRBV5-4, with 8 bases fitting TRBD1. CDR1 and CDR2 (germline): SGHNT, YYREEE (reference sequence). The CDR3 length is 17 residues. The CDR3 spells CASSLFSRGRTKNSQYF. The CDR3 DNA sequence: TGTGCCAGCAGCTTGTTTTCCAGGGGGCGAACCAAAAACAGTCAGTACTTC.

J is TRBJ1-1 and V is TRBV4-3; D is possibly TRBD1 (6 bases). Germline V gene sequence: CDR1 LGHNA, CDR2 YSLEER. This CDR3 comprises 15 residues. Trimming cost V 8 bases and J 5 bases, with 21 bases left between them. The CDR3, as DNA: TGCGCCAGCGGCGGCTCAGCAGGGGCGGTGACTGAAGCTTTCTTT. Translated, it gives CASGGSAGAVTEAFF.

The chain uses TRBV25-1 and TRBJ1-5, with D hard to call. This CDR3 region has 16 residues. V was cut by 2 bases and J by 6 bases, with 17 bases left in between. The V gene's germline CDR1 is MGHDK and CDR2 SYGVNS. This CDR3 is CASSEEDHSGGQPQHF. CDR3 in DNA: TGTGCCAGCAGTGAAGAGGACCACAGCGGCGGTCAGCCCCAGCATTTT. Supplemented by reference TRBV25-1 and TRBJ1-5, the full variable domain reads EADIYQTPRYLVIGTGKKITLECSQTMGHDKMYWYQQDPGMELHLIHYSYGVNSTEKGDLSSESTVSRIRTEHFPLTLESARPSHTSQYLCASSEEDHSGGQPQHFGDGTRLSIL.

The V call is TRBV29-1, the J call TRBJ1-1; D is unresolved. The CDR3 covers 14 residues. Germline CDR1 is SQVTM and CDR2 is ANQGSEA. With 1 base removed from V and 4 bases from J, the gap between germline ends came to 13 bases. The CDR3 here is CSVEVTIAGTEAFF. The CDR3 DNA follows: TGCAGCGTTGAAGTTACGATTGCGGGCACTGAAGCTTTCTTT.

Only one count was recorded for this clone. The chain links TRBV19 to TRBJ1-1, with D hard to call. This CDR3 comprises 12 residues. Germline loops: CDR1 LNHDA, CDR2 SQIVND (reference sequence). V lost 6 bases and J 0 bases, leaving 5 bases between the germline ends. In nucleotides, the CDR3 is TGTGCCAGTAGGGCGGTGAACACTGAAGCTTTCTTT. Residues: CASRAVNTEAFF. Full variable domain (missing parts from reference TRBV19 and TRBJ1-1): DGGITQSPKYLFRKEGQNVTLSCEQNLNHDAMYWYRQDPGQGLRLIYYSQIVNDFQKGDIAEGYSVSREKKESFPLTVTSAQKNPTAFYLCASRAVNTEAFFGQGTRLTVV.

The V and J genes are TRBV6-1 and TRBJ2-1, with D perhaps matching TRBD1 (6 bases). The V and J ends lost 7 bases and 9 bases respectively, with 7 bases between them. CDR1 and CDR2 (germline): MNHNS, SASEGT. This CDR3 contains 10 residues. The CDR3 spells CASKGVEQFF. In nucleotides, the CDR3 is TGTGCCAGCAAGGGGGTTGAGCAGTTCTTC.

The chain couples TRBV15 to TRBJ2-7, with 8 bases fitting TRBD1. Per germline, CDR1 LNHNV and CDR2 YYDKDF (reference sequence). V lost 3 bases to trimming and J lost 6 bases; unmatched junction nucleotides: 4. The CDR3 totals 13 residues. The chain's CDR3 is CATSRDRDGEQYF. The CDR3, as DNA: TGTGCCACCAGCAGGGACAGGGATGGCGAGCAGTACTTC.

V and J are TRBV29-1 and TRBJ2-3; TRBD2 is a possible D gene (6 bases). V gave up 4 bases and J gave up 4 bases, with 9 bases separating them. CDR3 length: 12 residues. In germline, CDR1 is SQVTM, CDR2 ANQGSEA. CDR3 protein: CSVVPGADTQYF. The CDR3 region has the DNA TGCAGCGTTGTACCGGGGGCAGATACGCAGTATTTT.

The gene calls are TRBV2 and TRBJ1-5, with a tentative D call TRBD1 (6 bases). V was clipped by 6 bases and J by 3 bases, with 15 bases between them. CDR3 length equals 15 residues. Looked up from germline, CDR1 is SNHLY and CDR2 is FYNNEI. CDR3 loop: CASRLGQNTNQPQHF. DNA for the CDR3: TGTGCCAGCAGGCTAGGACAGAATACCAATCAGCCCCAGCATTTT.

The genes are TRBV19 and TRBJ2-5; D perhaps matches TRBD1 (6 bases). CDR3 length: 14 residues. V was pared by 5 bases and J by 5 bases, with 15 bases between. Germline CDR1 and CDR2: LNHDA and SQIVND (reference sequence). The CDR3 loop is CASSANRVGETQYF. DNA for the CDR3: TGTGCCAGTAGTGCGAACAGGGTAGGGGAGACCCAGTACTTC.

This chain uses TRBV5-4 with TRBJ2-5; D is unresolved. The CDR3 is made up of 13 amino acids. The V end was cut by 0 bases, the J end by 2 bases, with 5 bases between. CDR1 and CDR2 from the germline V gene are SGHNT and YYREEE (reference sequence). The CDR3 sequence is CASSLGQQETQYF. The CDR3, as DNA: TGTGCCAGCAGCTTGGGGCAACAAGAGACCCAGTACTTC.

The V call is TRBV11-2, the J call TRBJ2-5, with 7 bases aligning to TRBD1. The closer fit of TRBJ2-7 to the DNA end suggests the J call may be wrong. Germline V gene sequence: CDR1 SGHAT, CDR2 FQNNGV. The CDR3 is 14 amino acids. The CDR3 nucleotides are TGTGCCAGCAGCTTTCGGGAAGGGGGCCACGAGCAGTACTTC. Translation: CASSFREGGHEQYF.

V usage is TRBV6-6 and J usage is TRBJ2-2; 12 nucleotides match TRBD2. Germline loops: CDR1 MNHNY, CDR2 SVGAGI (reference sequence). This CDR3 is 16 amino acids long. V lost 5 bases and J lost 3; bases outside the gene matches: 4. The CDR3 coding sequence is TGTGCCAGCAGTCCGGGACTAGCGGGTTACACCGGGGAGCTGTTTTTT. This encodes CASSPGLAGYTGELFF.

The CDR3: CASSQERSGIPGANVLTF. The CDR3 DNA follows: TGCGCCAGCAGCCAAGAACGTAGCGGGATTCCCGGGGCCAACGTCCTGACTTTC. The chain employs TRBV4-1 and TRBJ2-6; 8 positions match TRBD2. The CDR3 spans 18 residues. CDR1 and CDR2 from the germline V gene are MGHRA and YSYEKL. V trimming: 0 bases; J trimming: 4 bases; junction bases outside the gene matches: 8.

The V call is TRBV11-1, the J call TRBJ2-1; 10 bases fit TRBD2. The CDR3 has 15 residues. J lost 4 bases, V lost 5 bases, and 5 bases had no gene match. From germline, CDR1 is SGHAT and CDR2 FQDESV (reference sequence). This CDR3 is CASSLRTSGYNEQFF. In DNA, the CDR3 is TGTGCCAGCAGCCTCAGGACTAGCGGATACAATGAGCAGTTCTTC. The full variable domain, rest sourced from reference TRBV11-1 and TRBJ2-1, is EAEVAQSPRYKITEKSQAVAFWCDPISGHATLYWYRQILGQGPELLVQFQDESVVDDSQLPKDRFSAERLKGVDSTLKIQPAELGDSAMYLCASSLRTSGYNEQFFGPGTRLTVL.

The rearrangement joins TRBV5-1 to TRBJ1-1; tentative D call: TRBD1 (5 bases). The CDR3 spans 16 residues. The V end lost 4 bases, the J end lost 4 bases, and 20 bases lay between the germline ends. The germline CDR1 and CDR2 sequences are SGHRS and YFSETQ. The CDR3 region has the DNA TGCGCCAGCAGCGCAGGGTCGAAGGGTTGGGGCACTGAAGCTTTCTTT. It yields the protein CASSAGSKGWGTEAFF.

The chain has TRBV5-6 and TRBJ1-1, with 10 bases identical to TRBD1. Germline assignment: CDR1 SGHDT and CDR2 YYEEEE. The CDR3 is 14 amino acids. V lost 4 bases to trimming and J lost 1 base; unmatched junction nucleotides: 1. This chain's CDR3 is CASSGDRGNTEAFF. CDR3 nucleotides: TGTGCCAGCAGCGGGGACAGGGGGAACACTGAAGCTTTCTTT.

The V and J genes are TRBV6-6 and TRBJ2-1, with 11 bases matching TRBD2. Germline values: CDR1 MNHNY, CDR2 SVGAGI (reference sequence). V lost 6 bases, J lost 5 bases, and 6 bases stayed unmatched. The CDR3 contains 15 residues. CDR3 in DNA: TGTGCCAGCAGAAGTAGCGGGGGGGCAAACAATGAGCAGTTCTTC. Amino acid sequence: CASRSSGGANNEQFF.

This clone was found once. This chain joins TRBV20-1 and TRBJ2-1; D is unclear. CDR1 is DFQATT and CDR2 is SNEGSKA in the germline V gene (reference sequence). The CDR3 has 11 amino acids. Trimming cost V 0 bases and J 12 bases, with 9 bases left between them. The CDR3 region is CSARELLSQFF. CDR3 sequence (DNA): TGCAGTGCTAGAGAACTTCTTTCGCAGTTCTTC.